The sequence of this T cell receptor beta chain was determined in a study of blood T cells in healthy people across ages. With a J-beta primer mix and a sample-barcoded 5' primer, a second PCR ran about 7 to 12 cycles. One entry per CDR3 protein results from TCRdb running MiXCR on the 5' RACE reads. The table records 1 million or so distinct CDR3 sequences, about 23% of them present only once. Germline V lookup: CDR1 SQVTM, CDR2 ANQGSEA. This CDR3 comprises 16 residues. Trimming left V 3 bases short and J 4 bases short, with 19 bases between. A further study also used this sample, focusing on T cells of mothers and their children. That report adds: Over 9 million reads per mother and some 3 million per child were obtained.

The sequence came from a girl aged 2-10 years in good health. What was sequenced was blood. The chain is built from TRBV29-1 and TRBJ1-5; D might be TRBD1 (5 bases). CDR3 loop: CSVEIRGIFTNQPQHF. CDR3 in DNA: TGCAGCGTTGAGATCCGGGGGATCTTTACAAATCAGCCCCAGCATTTT.